The 29 T cell receptor beta chains below all came from one sample that was sequenced in a study of PD-L1 blockade in urothelial cancer listed by TCRdb under 2017. The sample's time point label, in plain terms: pretreatment peripheral blood. Libraries were constructed by the immunoSEQ multiplex PCR assay. This is the immuneACCESS table as TCRdb keeps it, with only in-frame sequences that have V and J called. A part of the clones is gone; compared with another copy, unresolved V genes explain less than half, and the rest is unexplained. The sample table records about 87,000 clones; roughly 84% of these occur just once. The ten largest clones add up to 2% to 2.5% of the sample. Sequences were derived from PBMCs, sampled around atezolizumab (anti-PD-L1) treatment. These receptors were taken from a man aged 60 to 75 with urothelial cancer.

This CDR3 reads CAGSGEPGIQETQYF. CDR3 coding DNA: TGTGCTGGCTCGGGGGAGCCAGGAATACAAGAGACCCAGTACTTC. The chain combines TRBV28 with TRBJ2-5, with D perhaps matching TRBD2 (6 bases). The CDR3 is made up of 15 amino acids. Germline lookup yields CDR1 MDHEN and CDR2 SYDVKM.

The chain links TRBV6-6 to TRBJ1-5; TRBD1 agrees at 9 bases. This CDR3 region has 15 residues. Germline loops: CDR1 MNHNY, CDR2 SVGAGI (reference sequence). V shed 5 bases and J 5 bases; nucleotides not matched to a gene: 7. In DNA, the CDR3 is TGTGCCAGCAGTCCGACAGGGGGGACGTATCAGCCCCAGCATTTT. It translates to CASSPTGGTYQPQHF.

V is TRBV6-6 and J is TRBJ1-2; 7 bases line up with TRBD1. The V gene's germline CDR1 is MNHNY and CDR2 SVGAGI (reference sequence). The CDR3 has 15 amino acids. V was pared by 6 bases and J by 0 bases, with 7 bases of the junction left unmatched. Written as DNA, the CDR3 is TGTGCCAGCAGCGGCGGACAGGATTCTAACTATGGCTACACCTTC. Residues: CASSGGQDSNYGYTF.

The rearrangement uses TRBV5-3 and TRBJ2-2, with TRBD1 identical over 8 bases. TRBV5-3 is sorted into the ORF group, with uncertain function. J gave up 5 bases and V 8 bases, and 11 bases lay outside the gene matches. This CDR3 is built from 15 residues. The CDR3 loop is CASSPRQGWTGELFF. Here the CDR3 DNA reads TGTGCCAGCAGCCCCCGACAGGGGTGGACCGGGGAGCTGTTTTTT.

The CDR3 here is CSASREFKTDTQYF. For the CDR3, the DNA is TGCAGCGCTTCCAGGGAATTTAAGACAGATACGCAGTATTTT. This chain joins TRBV29-1 and TRBJ2-3; maybe TRBD1 (5 bases). CDR3 length equals 14 residues. V was pared by 7 bases and J by 3 bases, with 17 bases between. Germline V gene sequence: CDR1 SQVTM, CDR2 ANQGSEA.

Here the CDR3 reads CASSIVGGWRKETQYF. The DNA of the CDR3 is TGTGCCAGTAGTATAGTTGGGGGGTGGAGGAAAGAGACCCAGTACTTC. This chain links TRBV19 with TRBJ2-5, with D tentatively TRBD2 (6 bases). The V end lost 1 base, the J end lost 3 bases, and 15 bases lay between the germline ends. From germline, CDR1 is LNHDA and CDR2 SQIVND (reference sequence). The CDR3 extends over 16 amino acids.

The J gene is TRBJ2-5, the V gene TRBV19; 8 positions agree with TRBD2. The CDR3 extends over 14 amino acids. V lost 11 bases, J lost 2 bases, and 10 bases stayed unmatched. Germline CDR1 reads LNHDA; CDR2 reads SQIVND (reference sequence). In DNA form, the CDR3 reads TGTGCCTCCCGGGGGGGGATTCGGCAAGAGACCCAGTACTTC. Translation: CASRGGIRQETQYF.

This chain connects TRBV9 to TRBJ2-5; TRBD2 aligns across 9 bases. Germline CDR1 SGDLS, CDR2 YYNGEE. This CDR3 is built from 14 residues. Unmatched junction bases numbered 8, after V lost 4 bases and J lost 7 bases. The CDR3 nucleotides read TGTGCCAGCAGCATCCGGACTAGCGATGGGACCCAGTACTTC. Amino acids: CASSIRTSDGTQYF.

V is TRBV29-1 and J is TRBJ2-3, with D possibly matching TRBD2 (6 bases). Germline V gene lookup returns CDR1 SQVTM and CDR2 ANQGSEA. Trimming pared 0 bases from V and 3 bases from J, leaving 13 bases between. This CDR3 contains 15 residues. The CDR3 bases are TGCAGCGTTGAAGATGTGGCAGGAGGGACAGATACGCAGTATTTT. It is translated as CSVEDVAGGTDTQYF.

The chain carries TRBV10-3 and TRBJ1-2; D is perhaps TRBD1 (5 bases). Germline CDR1 and CDR2: ENHRY and SYGVKD. Trimming removed 0 bases at V and 7 bases at J, with 9 bases between. CDR3 size: 13 residues. CDR3 sequence reads: CAISESGAAGYTF. Here the CDR3 DNA reads TGTGCCATCAGTGAGTCAGGGGCGGCTGGCTACACCTTC.

This rearrangement joins TRBV9 to TRBJ2-7; TRBD1 might be the D (5 bases). CDR1 and CDR2 from the germline V gene are SGDLS and YYNGEE. There are 12 residues in the CDR3. Trimming removed 0 bases from V and 5 bases from J, with 6 bases in between. CDR3: CASSVAGNEQYF. DNA for the CDR3: TGTGCCAGCAGCGTAGCAGGGAACGAGCAGTACTTC.

The V gene is TRBV4-2, the J gene TRBJ2-3, with TRBD2 matching 9 bases. After removal of 6 bases from V and 0 bases from J, the junction contained 13 bases not matched to a gene. The germline V gene encodes CDR1 LGHNA and CDR2 YNFKEQ. The CDR3 consists of 18 residues. The CDR3 region is CASRIIAGEPTSTDTQYF. The CDR3 coding sequence is TGTGCCAGCAGGATAATAGCGGGGGAACCAACTAGCACAGATACGCAGTATTTT.

A few counts support this clone. The gene calls are TRBV4-1 and TRBJ2-7; TRBD2 matches at 12 bases. CDR3 length: 15 residues. Trimming took 4 bases from V and 5 from J; bases not matched to a gene: 6. The germline V gene encodes CDR1 MGHRA and CDR2 YSYEKL. The CDR3 spells CASSPLAGGPHEQYF. CDR3 DNA sequence: TGCGCCAGCAGCCCACTAGCGGGAGGCCCCCACGAGCAGTACTTC.

Details on this clone: At the DNA level, this CDR3 is encoded by other sequences in the same sample as well. V and J are TRBV5-6 and TRBJ1-2, with D hard to call. Germline CDR1 is SGHDT and CDR2 is YYEEEE. This CDR3 has 14 residues. Trimming removed 0 bases from V and 4 bases from J, with 10 bases in between. CDR3 DNA: TGTGCCAGCAGCTTGGCGGGGAGTAGCTATGGCTACACCTTC. This sequence encodes CASSLAGSSYGYTF.

The chain links TRBV6-1 to TRBJ1-4; tentative D call: TRBD1 (5 bases). This CDR3 has 16 residues. With 1 base removed from V and 7 bases from J, the gap between germline ends came to 16 bases. Germline V gives CDR1 MNHNS, CDR2 SASEGT. CDR3 sequence reads: CASSEGMGQDGEKLFF. The CDR3 DNA sequence: TGTGCCAGCAGTGAAGGGATGGGGCAGGACGGTGAAAAACTGTTTTTT.

The V call is TRBV7-8, the J call TRBJ2-4; 9 nucleotides match TRBD2. With V trimmed by 1 base and J by 2 bases, 9 bases remained unmatched. Per germline, CDR1 SGHVS and CDR2 FQNEAQ. The CDR3 extends over 18 amino acids. DNA for the CDR3: TGTGCCAGCAGCTTAGATTCTAGCGGGGACGTGACCAAAAACATTCAGTACTTC. It is translated as CASSLDSSGDVTKNIQYF.

The rearrangement joins TRBV4-1 to TRBJ1-2; D unresolved. Trimming pared 0 bases from V and 5 bases from J, leaving 16 bases between. Germline V gives CDR1 MGHRA, CDR2 YSYEKL. CDR3 length: 16 amino acids. The CDR3 coding sequence is TGCGCCAGCAGCCAAGAGCCAACGGGCAGAGGGTATGGCTACACCTTC. It translates to CASSQEPTGRGYGYTF.

The rearrangement joins TRBV5-1 to TRBJ2-5; 8 nucleotides agree with TRBD2. This CDR3 region has 15 residues. V was clipped by 0 bases and J by 5 bases; unmatched bases: 6. Germline CDR1 is SGHRS and CDR2 is YFSETQ. In DNA form, the CDR3 reads TGCGCCAGCAGCTTGGACGGGAGGGCCTCGGAGACCCAGTACTTC. Translation gives CASSLDGRASETQYF.

This chain uses TRBV18 with TRBJ2-4; 13 bases map to TRBD2. This CDR3 is 17 amino acids long. The J segment lost 4 bases and the V segment lost 3 bases, leaving 6 bases of the junction unmatched. Germline lookup yields CDR1 KGHSH and CDR2 LQKENI. The CDR3 loop reads CASSPDPGLAGKNIQYF. The CDR3 DNA sequence: TGTGCCAGCTCACCGGATCCGGGACTAGCGGGGAAAAACATTCAGTACTTC.

V gene TRBV9 combines with J gene TRBJ2-7, with 7 nucleotides matching TRBD2. The CDR3 length is 13 residues. Germline V gene lookup returns CDR1 SGDLS and CDR2 YYNGEE. Losses at the gene ends were 2 bases for V and 2 bases for J; bases not matched to a gene: 1. The CDR3 nucleotides are TGTGCCAGCAGCGTTGCGGGGGCCTACGAGCAGTACTTC. It yields the protein CASSVAGAYEQYF.

The genes are TRBV10-2 and TRBJ2-7; 11 bases are shared with TRBD1. The germline gives CDR1 WSHSY, CDR2 SAAADI. CDR3 length: 16 amino acids. V trimming: 6 bases; J trimming: 4 bases; junction bases outside the gene matches: 11. In nucleotides, the CDR3 is TGCGCCAGCAGGTACCAACCGGGACAGGGGGATTACGAGCAGTACTTC. Its protein product is CASRYQPGQGDYEQYF.

The rearrangement links TRBV19 to TRBJ2-1; 10 nucleotides align to TRBD2. The CDR3 sequence is 16 residues long. Germline CDR1 reads LNHDA; CDR2 reads SQIVND (reference sequence). After removal of 7 bases from V and 3 bases from J, the junction contained 9 bases not matched to a gene. Here the CDR3 DNA reads TGTGCCAGTACTGCTAGCGGGAGAAAATACTACAATGAGCAGTTCTTC. Residues: CASTASGRKYYNEQFF.

The V and J genes are TRBV7-9 and TRBJ2-3, with 7 bases identical to TRBD2. The CDR3 is 15 residues long. The junction had 6 bases not matched to a gene; V was cut back by 5 bases and J by 1 base. Germline lookup yields CDR1 SEHNR and CDR2 FQNEAQ (reference sequence). As DNA, the CDR3 is TGTGCCAGCAGCCGGCCGCTAGCGGGCACAGATACGCAGTATTTT. Its protein product is CASSRPLAGTDTQYF.

CDR3 protein: CATSGSGGKGNQPQHF. Written as DNA, the CDR3 is TGTGCCACCAGCGGTTCAGGGGGCAAAGGCAATCAGCCCCAGCATTTT. V gene TRBV15 combines with J gene TRBJ1-5, with 8 bases fitting TRBD1. Germline CDR1 reads LNHNV; CDR2 reads YYDKDF (reference sequence). V lost 5 bases, J lost 2 bases, and 8 bases stayed unmatched. This CDR3 is built from 16 residues. The entire variable domain, with the rest obtained from reference TRBV15 and TRBJ1-5, is as follows: DAMVIQNPRYQVTQFGKPVTLSCSQTLNHNVMYWYQQKSSQAPKLLFHYYDKDFNNEADTPDNFQSRRPNTSFCFLDIRSPGLGDTAMYLCATSGSGGKGNQPQHFGDGTRLSIL.

CDR3 region: CASSEDVRWRAYEQYF. CDR3 bases: TGTGCCAGCAGTGAAGATGTAAGATGGAGGGCCTACGAGCAGTACTTC. The chain employs TRBV6-1 and TRBJ2-7; possibly TRBD2 for D (6 bases). The CDR3 runs 16 residues. Germline CDR1 and CDR2: MNHNS and SASEGT. V dropped 1 base and J dropped 2 bases, with 15 bases sitting between them.

V gene TRBV29-1 combines with J gene TRBJ2-3; 8 bases agree with TRBD2. This CDR3 has 15 residues. J lost 2 bases, V lost 3 bases, and 7 bases had no gene match. CDR1 and CDR2 from the germline V gene are SQVTM and ANQGSEA. The CDR3 spells CSVDPLAGDTDTQYF. CDR3 coding DNA: TGCAGCGTTGACCCCCTAGCGGGCGACACAGATACGCAGTATTTT.

The V and J genes are TRBV19 and TRBJ1-1, with TRBD1 as a possible D gene (5 bases). V was pared by 9 bases and J by 1 base, with 18 bases between. Germline V gene sequence: CDR1 LNHDA, CDR2 SQIVND (reference sequence). The CDR3 totals 15 residues. The CDR3 bases are TGTGCCAGCTCCCCCCTTGGGGGAGGGAACACTGAAGCTTTCTTT. The encoded protein is CASSPLGGGNTEAFF.

This sequence joins TRBV6-5 and TRBJ2-2, with 7 nucleotides matching TRBD1. The CDR3 length is 15 residues. V dropped 6 bases and J dropped 5; count of bases not matched to a gene: 9. Germline V gives CDR1 MNHEY, CDR2 SVGAGI. The CDR3 protein is CASRTGEYRTGELFF. The CDR3 DNA sequence: TGTGCCAGCAGAACAGGGGAATATAGGACCGGGGAGCTGTTTTTT.

The rearrangement uses TRBV4-1 and TRBJ1-2; 7 positions match TRBD1. In germline, CDR1 is MGHRA, CDR2 YSYEKL. The CDR3 loop spans 16 amino acids. V shed 4 bases and J 2 bases; nucleotides not matched to a gene: 10. The CDR3 here is CASSRDIRQGNYGYTF. The CDR3 DNA reads TGCGCCAGCAGCCGAGACATTCGACAGGGAAACTATGGCTACACCTTC.